This passage covers 5 T cell receptor beta chains from one sample sequenced in a study of blood T cell repertoires in COVID-19. Sequencing was performed with immunoSEQ multiplex PCR; in TCRdb, only in-frame clones are kept and a portion is missing. Of 400,000 to 550,000 clones in the sample, around nine tenths were seen once. The sample consisted of peripheral blood. These receptors originate from a woman aged 30 to 39 with acute or convalescent COVID-19.

The chain has TRBV9 and TRBJ2-1; 8 bases agree with TRBD1. The CDR3 runs 14 residues. Germline lookup yields CDR1 SGDLS and CDR2 YYNGEE. V dropped 4 bases and J dropped 4; count of bases not matched to a gene: 4. CDR3 sequence (DNA): TGTGCCAGCAGCCCCGGACAGGGTTACAATGAGCAGTTCTTC. Protein sequence: CASSPGQGYNEQFF.

The rearrangement uses TRBV19 and TRBJ1-1; D not certain. The CDR3 extends over 14 amino acids. Germline lookup yields CDR1 LNHDA and CDR2 SQIVND (reference sequence). Trimming took off 6 bases at V and 0 bases at J, with 11 bases between the two ends. The CDR3 nucleotides are TGTGCCAGTAGGAGGGAACGGCTGAACACTGAAGCTTTCTTT. Encoded protein: CASRRERLNTEAFF.

The CDR3 coding sequence is TGTGCCAGCAGGCCGGGACAGGGGCGGAACGGGGAGCTGTTTTTT. Translating gives CASRPGQGRNGELFF. The chain uses TRBV2 and TRBJ2-2, with 10 bases identical to TRBD1. CDR1 SNHLY and CDR2 FYNNEI come from the germline V gene. The CDR3 covers 15 residues. Trimming removed 6 bases from V and 7 bases from J; junction bases left unmatched: 8.

The chain has TRBV12-3 or TRBV12-4 and TRBJ2-7; D unclear. CDR3 size: 12 residues. V was trimmed by 6 bases and J by 8 bases, leaving 14 bases between them. CDR3 loop: CASSLELRKQYF. For the CDR3, the DNA is TGTGCCAGCAGCCTGGAGCTACGGAAGCAGTACTTC.

This clone was found once. This chain connects TRBV10-1 to TRBJ2-1; 10 positions match TRBD1. CDR1 and CDR2 (germline): WNHNN, SYGVQD (reference sequence). This CDR3 spans 18 amino acids. With 6 bases clipped from V and 0 bases from J, the junction kept 11 bases outside the gene matches. The CDR3 DNA follows: TGCGCCAGCAGCCGGGACAGGGGTAGCCCTAGCTCCTACAATGAGCAGTTCTTC. It yields the protein CASSRDRGSPSSYNEQFF.